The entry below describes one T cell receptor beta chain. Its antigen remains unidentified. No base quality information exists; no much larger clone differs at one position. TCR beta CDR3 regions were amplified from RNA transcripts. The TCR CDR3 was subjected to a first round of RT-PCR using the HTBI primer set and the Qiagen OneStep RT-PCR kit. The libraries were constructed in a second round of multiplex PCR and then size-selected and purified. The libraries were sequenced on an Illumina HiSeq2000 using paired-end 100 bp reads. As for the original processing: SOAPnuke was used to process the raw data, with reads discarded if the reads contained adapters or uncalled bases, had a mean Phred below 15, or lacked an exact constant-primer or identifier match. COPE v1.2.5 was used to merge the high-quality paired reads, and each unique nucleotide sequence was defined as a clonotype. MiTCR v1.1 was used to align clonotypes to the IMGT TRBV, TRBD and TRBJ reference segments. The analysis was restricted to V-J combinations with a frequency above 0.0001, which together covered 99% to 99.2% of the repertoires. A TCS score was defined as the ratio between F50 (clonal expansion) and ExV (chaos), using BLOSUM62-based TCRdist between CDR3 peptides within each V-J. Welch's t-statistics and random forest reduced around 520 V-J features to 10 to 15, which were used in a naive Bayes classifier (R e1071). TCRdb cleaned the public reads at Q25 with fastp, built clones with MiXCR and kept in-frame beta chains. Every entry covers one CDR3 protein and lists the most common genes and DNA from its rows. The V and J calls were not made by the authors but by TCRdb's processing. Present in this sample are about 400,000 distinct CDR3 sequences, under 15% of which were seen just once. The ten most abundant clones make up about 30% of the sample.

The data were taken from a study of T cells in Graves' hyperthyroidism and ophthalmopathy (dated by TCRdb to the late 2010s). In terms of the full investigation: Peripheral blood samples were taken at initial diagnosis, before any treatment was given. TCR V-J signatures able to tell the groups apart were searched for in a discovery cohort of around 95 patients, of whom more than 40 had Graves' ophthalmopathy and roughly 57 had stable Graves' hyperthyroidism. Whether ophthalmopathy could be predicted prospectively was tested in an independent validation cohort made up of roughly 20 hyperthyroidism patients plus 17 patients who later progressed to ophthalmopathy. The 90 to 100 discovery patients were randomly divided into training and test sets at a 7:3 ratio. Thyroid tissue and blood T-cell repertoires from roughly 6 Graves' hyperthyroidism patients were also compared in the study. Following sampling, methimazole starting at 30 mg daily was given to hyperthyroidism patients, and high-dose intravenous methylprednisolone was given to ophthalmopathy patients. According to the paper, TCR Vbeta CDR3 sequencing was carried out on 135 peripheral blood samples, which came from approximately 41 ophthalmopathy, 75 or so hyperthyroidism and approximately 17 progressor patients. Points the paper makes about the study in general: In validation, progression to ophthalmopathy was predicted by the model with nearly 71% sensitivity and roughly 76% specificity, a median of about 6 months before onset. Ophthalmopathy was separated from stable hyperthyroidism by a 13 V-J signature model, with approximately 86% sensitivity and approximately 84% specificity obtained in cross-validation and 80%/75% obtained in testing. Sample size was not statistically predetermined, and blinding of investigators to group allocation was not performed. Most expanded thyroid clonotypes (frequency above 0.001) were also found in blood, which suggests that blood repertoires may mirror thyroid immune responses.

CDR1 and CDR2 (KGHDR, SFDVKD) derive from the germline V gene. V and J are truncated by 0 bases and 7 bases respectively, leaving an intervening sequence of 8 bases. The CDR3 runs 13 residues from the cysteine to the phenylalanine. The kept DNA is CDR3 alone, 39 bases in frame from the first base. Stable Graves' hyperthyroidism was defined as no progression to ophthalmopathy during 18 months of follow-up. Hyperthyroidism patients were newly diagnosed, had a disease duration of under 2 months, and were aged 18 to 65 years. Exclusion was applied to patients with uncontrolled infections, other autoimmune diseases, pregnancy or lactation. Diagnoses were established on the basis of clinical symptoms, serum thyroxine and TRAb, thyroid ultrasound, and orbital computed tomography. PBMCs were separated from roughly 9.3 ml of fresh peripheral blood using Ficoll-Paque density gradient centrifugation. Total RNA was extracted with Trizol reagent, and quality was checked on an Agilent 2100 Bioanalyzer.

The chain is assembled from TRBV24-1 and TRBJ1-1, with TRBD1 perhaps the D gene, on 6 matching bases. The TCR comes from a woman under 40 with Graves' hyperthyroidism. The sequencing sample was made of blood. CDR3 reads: CATSDLEGGEAFF. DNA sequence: TGTGCCACCAGTGATTTGGAGGGGGGTGAAGCTTTCTTT.